One T cell receptor beta chain is described in this entry. Its specificity is unknown. These data belong to a study of cytomegalovirus exposure and HLA in healthy donors. Study summary: Previous work identified roughly 120 million unique TCR beta sequences from around 200 million T cells.

Researchers ran the PCR with 60 Vbeta and 13 Jbeta primers. Profiling relied on immunoSEQ multiplex PCR, and the TCRdb table lists in-frame clones only, not all of them. This sample has 99,000 or so clones, with roughly 80% found just once. CDR1 and CDR2 from the germline V gene are LNHDA and SQIVND (reference sequence). Trimming removed 3 bases from V and 5 bases from J, with 14 bases in between. This CDR3 contains 15 residues. Study-wide findings and caveats: Overall, approximately 180 TCR beta chains were annotated as cytomegalovirus-associated.

Nominally healthy donors were sampled, though unrecorded immune exposures were likely. Sequencing was done on a sample of PBMCs. This receptor was taken from a man in his sixties in good health and CMV-seropositive. V gene TRBV19 combines with J gene TRBJ1-5; D gene unclear. The CDR3 nucleotides are TGTGCCAGTAGTATGCGACGGAAGCAGGATCAGCCCCAGCATTTT. Its translation: CASSMRRKQDQPQHF.